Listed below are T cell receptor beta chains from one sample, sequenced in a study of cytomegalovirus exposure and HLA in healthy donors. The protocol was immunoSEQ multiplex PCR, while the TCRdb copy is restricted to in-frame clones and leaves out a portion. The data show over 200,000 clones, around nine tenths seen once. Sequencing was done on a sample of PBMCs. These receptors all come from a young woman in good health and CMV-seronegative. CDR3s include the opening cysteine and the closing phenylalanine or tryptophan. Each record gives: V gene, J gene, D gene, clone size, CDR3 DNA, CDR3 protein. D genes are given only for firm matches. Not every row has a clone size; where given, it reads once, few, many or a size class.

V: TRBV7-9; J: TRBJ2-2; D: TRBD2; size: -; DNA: TGTGCCAGCAGCCCGGCGGGAGTGGGGTCCGGGGAGCTGTTTTTT; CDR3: CASSPAGVGSGELFF
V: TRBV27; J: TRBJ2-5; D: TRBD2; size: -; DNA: TGTGCCAGCAGAGAAGGACTAGCGGGAGAGTTAGAGACCCAGTACTTC; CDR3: CASREGLAGELETQYF
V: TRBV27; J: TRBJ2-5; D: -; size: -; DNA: TGTGCCAGCAGTAACAGTGGGGAGACCCAGTACTTC; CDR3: CASSNSGETQYF
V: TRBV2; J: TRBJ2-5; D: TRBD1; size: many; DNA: TGTGCCAGTGGGGGCTCGAGGACAGGTAACCCTTGGACCCAGTACTTC; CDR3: CASGGSRTGNPWTQYF
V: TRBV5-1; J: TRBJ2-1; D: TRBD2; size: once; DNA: TGCGCCAGCAGCTCGGGACTACCTTCCTACAATGAGCAGTTCTTC; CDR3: CASSSGLPSYNEQFF
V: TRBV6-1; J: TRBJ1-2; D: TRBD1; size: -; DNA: TGTGCCAGCAGTCACCTTACTACAGGGGGCTATGGCTACACCTTC; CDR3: CASSHLTTGGYGYTF
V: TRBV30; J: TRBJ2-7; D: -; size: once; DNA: TGTGCCTGGAGTGTAAAGGGGAACGAGCAGTACTTC; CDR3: CAWSVKGNEQYF
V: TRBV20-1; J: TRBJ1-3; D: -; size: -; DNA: TGCAGTGGGGCCACTGGAAACACCATATATTTT; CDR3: CSGATGNTIYF
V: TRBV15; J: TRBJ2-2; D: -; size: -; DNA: TGTGCCACCAGCAGAGGCGGATGGAGGAAAAACACCGGGGAGCTGTTTTTT; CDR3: CATSRGGWRKNTGELFF
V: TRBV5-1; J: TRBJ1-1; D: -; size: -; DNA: TGCGCCAGCAGCTTGTTGGGCTCCTCACCGAACACTGAAGCTTTCTTT; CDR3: CASSLLGSSPNTEAFF
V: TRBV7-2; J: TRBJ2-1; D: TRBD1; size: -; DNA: TGTGCCAGCAGCGGAGAAGAAAACAGGGGGCACTACTCCTACAATGAGCAGTTCTTC; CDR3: CASSGEENRGHYSYNEQFF
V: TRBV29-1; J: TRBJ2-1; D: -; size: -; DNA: TGCAGCGTTCTCTTCCGGGCCGGGGGCAATGAGCAGTTCTTC; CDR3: CSVLFRAGGNEQFF
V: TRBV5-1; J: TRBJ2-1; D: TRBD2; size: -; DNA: TGCGCCAGCAGCTTACAGCGGGAGGGAGAACAGTTCTTC; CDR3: CASSLQREGEQFF
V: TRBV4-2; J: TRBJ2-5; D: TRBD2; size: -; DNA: TGTGCCAGCAGCCAAGGTCCCGGGGGAGGGGAAGAGACCCAGTACTTC; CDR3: CASSQGPGGGEETQYF
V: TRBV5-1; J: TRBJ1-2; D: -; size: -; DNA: TGCGCCAGCAGCTTGGGGCCGACAGAAAACTATGGCTACACCTTC; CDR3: CASSLGPTENYGYTF
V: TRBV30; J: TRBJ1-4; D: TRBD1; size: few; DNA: TGTGCCTGGAGTGTACAGGGGGAAAAACTGTTTTTT; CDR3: CAWSVQGEKLFF
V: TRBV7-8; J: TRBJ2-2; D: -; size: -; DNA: TGTGCCAGCAGCTCCATGAGCGCGGGATCGGGGGAGCTGTTTTTT; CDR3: CASSSMSAGSGELFF
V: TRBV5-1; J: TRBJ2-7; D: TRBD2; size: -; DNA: TGCGCCAGCAGCTTCCCAGCGGGAGAGGGGGGGCCCTACGAGCAGTACTTC; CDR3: CASSFPAGEGGPYEQYF
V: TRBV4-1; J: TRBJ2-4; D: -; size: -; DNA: TGCGCCAGCAGCCAACCGGGAGAAGCCCAAAACATTCAGTACTTC; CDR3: CASSQPGEAQNIQYF
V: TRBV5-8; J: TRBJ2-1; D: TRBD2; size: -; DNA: TGTGCCAGCAGCTTGCCGGGACTAGCGGGAGTCCAGTTCTTC; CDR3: CASSLPGLAGVQFF
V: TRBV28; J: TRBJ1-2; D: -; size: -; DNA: TGTGCCAGCAGTTTATCTACAGGGCTGGGCTACACCTTC; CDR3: CASSLSTGLGYTF
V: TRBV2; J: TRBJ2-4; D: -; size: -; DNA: TGTGCCAGCACCTTTACTCCAGCCAAAAACATTCAGTACTTC; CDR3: CASTFTPAKNIQYF
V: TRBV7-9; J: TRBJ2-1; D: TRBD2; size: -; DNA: TGTGCCAGCAGCACGGGACTAGCGGGGGTGTCCTACAATGAGCAGTTCTTC; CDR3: CASSTGLAGVSYNEQFF
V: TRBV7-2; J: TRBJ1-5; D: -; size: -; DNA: TGTGCCAGCTCGTACGGAGGAATTCGAGGTCAGCCCCAGCATTTT; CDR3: CASSYGGIRGQPQHF
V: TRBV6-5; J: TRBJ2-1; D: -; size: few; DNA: TGTGCCAGCAGTCCCTCCACTCACAATGAGCAGTTCTTC; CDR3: CASSPSTHNEQFF
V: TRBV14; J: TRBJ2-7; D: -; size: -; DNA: TGTGCCAGCAGCCAAGATCTAGTGTCTTACGAGCAGTACTTC; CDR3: CASSQDLVSYEQYF
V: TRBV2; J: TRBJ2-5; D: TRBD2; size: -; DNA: TGTGCCAGCAGTTACAAGCGGGAGGGCTTCGGGTACCAAGAGACCCAGTACTTC; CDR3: CASSYKREGFGYQETQYF
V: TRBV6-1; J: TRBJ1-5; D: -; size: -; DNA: TGTGCCACAACCGCACGGGGAAATAGCAATCAGCCCCAGCATTTT; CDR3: CATTARGNSNQPQHF
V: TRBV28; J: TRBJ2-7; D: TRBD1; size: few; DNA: TGTGCCAGCGATGGGGACAGGGACGGCGAGCAGTACTTC; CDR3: CASDGDRDGEQYF
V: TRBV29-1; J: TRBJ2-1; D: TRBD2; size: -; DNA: TGCAGCGTTCCTGGGGGGACTAGCGGGAGGGCCTTGGATGAGCAGTTCTTC; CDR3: CSVPGGTSGRALDEQFF
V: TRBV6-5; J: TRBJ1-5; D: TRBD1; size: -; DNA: TGTGCCAGCAGTTCCGGGACAGGGACTCAGCCCCAGCATTTT; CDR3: CASSSGTGTQPQHF
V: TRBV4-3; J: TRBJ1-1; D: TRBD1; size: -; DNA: TGCGCCAGCAGCCAAAGGGTAACAGGGGGCGAAAAGACTGAAGCTTTCTTT; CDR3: CASSQRVTGGEKTEAFF
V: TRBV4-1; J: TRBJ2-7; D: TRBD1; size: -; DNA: TGCGCCAGCAGCCAAAACCGGGACAGTGGTTCCCGTCTGTTCGAGCAGTACTTC; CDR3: CASSQNRDSGSRLFEQYF